These 30 T cell receptor beta chains were all obtained from the same sample, sequenced in a study of OX40 agonist ivuxolimab in advanced cancers. Profiled with immunoSEQ multiplex PCR; TCRdb holds only in-frame clones, not every one. This sample has some 100,000 clones, with about 85% found just once. Specimen: CD4+ or CD8+ T cells sorted from blood, collected in a trial of the OX40 agonist ivuxolimab. The receptors shown here come from an adult with an advanced solid tumor such as melanoma, head and neck, liver or kidney cancer.

The chain links TRBV19 to TRBJ1-4; tentatively, D is TRBD1 (5 bases). In germline, CDR1 is LNHDA, CDR2 SQIVND (reference sequence). This CDR3 is built from 14 residues. Trimming shortened V by 5 bases and J by 7 bases, and 14 bases separated the two germline ends. The CDR3 spells CASSFSGDPEKLFF. CDR3 DNA: TGTGCCAGTAGTTTCTCGGGGGACCCTGAAAAACTGTTTTTT.

V gene TRBV11-3 combines with J gene TRBJ1-3; TRBD1 might be the D (5 bases). This CDR3 spans 15 amino acids. Germline CDR1 SGHNT, CDR2 YENEEA. Trimming removed 1 base from V and 2 bases from J, with 9 bases in between. The CDR3 DNA follows: TGTGCCAGCAGCTTAGTCGGGGACCCTGGAAACACCATATATTTT. It encodes CASSLVGDPGNTIYF.

The gene calls are TRBV7-6 and TRBJ2-6, with a weak D call TRBD2 (5 bases). The CDR3 is 20 residues long. V was clipped by 5 bases and J by 0 bases, with 23 bases between them. Germline CDR1 reads SGHVS; CDR2 reads FNYEAQ. The CDR3 nucleotides are TGTGCCAGCAGCCATTTAAGAACGACCCCCGAGGGCTCTGGGGCCAACGTCCTGACTTTC. It yields the protein CASSHLRTTPEGSGANVLTF.

The J gene is TRBJ2-2, the V gene TRBV11-3, with 8 positions matching TRBD1. With V trimmed by 5 bases and J by 5 bases, 10 bases remained unmatched. The CDR3 loop spans 16 amino acids. Germline V gene sequence: CDR1 SGHNT, CDR2 YENEEA. In nucleotides, the CDR3 is TGTGCCAGCAGCGGCCGGGACAGGAATGGTACCGGGGAGCTGTTTTTT. This translates into CASSGRDRNGTGELFF.

The chain uses TRBV12-5 and TRBJ2-7; D could derive from TRBD1 or TRBD2 (5 bases each). Trimming cost V 1 base and J 7 bases, with 11 bases left between them. The CDR3 is 13 amino acids. CDR1 and CDR2 (germline): LGHNT, FRNRAP. CDR3 in DNA: TGTGCTAGTGGTTTGGGGGACCGCAGGGAGCAGTACTTC. Translated: CASGLGDRREQYF.

This chain uses TRBV4-3 with TRBJ2-1; D is uncertain. CDR3 length equals 16 residues. CDR1 LGHNA and CDR2 YSLEER come from the germline V gene. Trimming cost V 0 bases and J 2 bases, with 11 bases left between them. CDR3 sequence (DNA): TGCGCCAGCAGCCAAGAACGAGACACAGCCTACAATGAGCAGTTCTTC. It specifies CASSQERDTAYNEQFF.

This clone was counted a single time. This chain uses TRBV14 with TRBJ2-1; D unclear. The CDR3 runs to 16 residues. The V gene's germline CDR1 is SGHDN and CDR2 FVKESK. V lost 0 bases and J 3 bases, leaving 12 bases between the germline ends. The CDR3 coding sequence is TGTGCCAGCAGCCAAGAAGTATGGCCGATCTACAATGAGCAGTTCTTC. It specifies CASSQEVWPIYNEQFF.

The rearrangement joins TRBV5-1 to TRBJ2-3; a weak D match, TRBD1 (6 bases). Germline V gene data show CDR1 as SGHRS and CDR2 as YFSETQ. The germline V and J ends were trimmed by 9 bases and 0 bases, with 11 bases remaining between them. This CDR3 has 13 residues. CDR3 loop: CATTQGSTDTQYF. CDR3 sequence (DNA): TGCGCCACTACACAGGGCAGCACAGATACGCAGTATTTT.

V and J are TRBV7-9 and TRBJ1-5; the match to TRBD1 covers 9 bases. The CDR3 length is 14 residues. Germline V CDR1 and CDR2: SEHNR, FQNEAQ (reference sequence). Trimming took 5 bases from V and 4 from J; bases not matched to a gene: 3. CDR3 in amino acids: CASSLGQGNQPQHF. The CDR3 coding sequence is TGTGCCAGCAGCCTGGGACAGGGAAATCAGCCCCAGCATTTT.

The rearrangement links TRBV7-8 to TRBJ1-5; perhaps TRBD1 as D (6 bases). CDR1 SGHVS and CDR2 FQNEAQ come from the germline V gene. There are 18 residues in the CDR3. Trimming pared 4 bases from V and 6 bases from J, leaving 25 bases between. In DNA, the CDR3 is TGTGCCAGCAGCTACTCACCAAAATCAACAGGGAAAGTTCAGCCCCAGCATTTT. Amino acids: CASSYSPKSTGKVQPQHF.

This clone was seen once. The rearrangement links TRBV5-1 to TRBJ2-7, with TRBD2 matching over 7 bases. The CDR3 consists of 12 residues. V lost 4 bases and J lost 8; bases outside the gene matches: 6. Germline V gene data show CDR1 as SGHRS and CDR2 as YFSETQ. Here the CDR3 DNA reads TGCGCCAGCAGCGCGGCAGCGGGGAAGCAGTACTTC. Translating gives CASSAAAGKQYF.

The chain combines TRBV18 with TRBJ2-1; no clear D gene. V dropped 3 bases and J dropped 4 bases, with 7 bases sitting between them. CDR1 and CDR2 from the germline V gene are KGHSH and LQKENI. CDR3 size: 13 residues. Here the CDR3 DNA reads TGTGCCAGCTCACCGCGCCCGTACAATGAGCAGTTCTTC. Translated, it gives CASSPRPYNEQFF.

This clone was observed once. The gene calls are TRBV29-1 and TRBJ2-2, with D possibly matching TRBD2 (7 bases). The CDR3 has 16 amino acids. Germline CDR1 is SQVTM and CDR2 is ANQGSEA. V was clipped by 7 bases and J by 0 bases, with 18 bases between them. DNA for the CDR3: TGCAGCGCCGGAAGGGGGGGCGGCTCGAACACCGGGGAGCTGTTTTTT. It codes for CSAGRGGGSNTGELFF.

The chain is built from TRBV6-5 and TRBJ2-7; D may be TRBD1 (6 bases). Looked up from germline, CDR1 is MNHEY and CDR2 is SVGAGI. There are 12 residues in the CDR3. Trimming shortened V by 6 bases and J by 3 bases, and 9 bases separated the two germline ends. CDR3 nucleotides: TGTGCCAGCAGGTCGACAGGCTACGAGCAGTACTTC. This sequence encodes CASRSTGYEQYF.

The chain links TRBV2 to TRBJ2-6; tentatively, D is TRBD1 or TRBD2 (5 bases each). CDR1 SNHLY and CDR2 FYNNEI come from the germline V gene. CDR3 length equals 16 residues. V gave up 9 bases and J gave up 0 bases, with 15 bases separating them. CDR3 nucleotides: TGTGCCAGACGAGGGGAAAAAAGCTCTGGGGCCAACGTCCTGACTTTC. Its translation is CARRGEKSSGANVLTF.

The V and J genes are TRBV5-1 and TRBJ1-5, with D perhaps matching TRBD1 (6 bases). The CDR3 length is 15 residues. Per the germline V gene, CDR1 is SGHRS and CDR2 is YFSETQ. V was cut by 0 bases and J by 6 bases, with 13 bases left in between. CDR3 nucleotide sequence: TGCGCCAGCAGCTTGGTCGGGGGGCGACCTCAGCCCCAGCATTTT. Its translation: CASSLVGGRPQPQHF.

This chain links TRBV27 with TRBJ2-7, with D uncertain. The CDR3 runs to 14 residues. The germline V and J ends were trimmed by 2 bases and 3 bases, with 11 bases remaining between them. CDR1 MNHEY and CDR2 SMNVEV come from the germline V gene (reference sequence). The chain's CDR3 is CASSLHSESYEQYF. The CDR3 bases are TGTGCCAGCAGTTTACACAGTGAGAGCTACGAGCAGTACTTC.

The sample holds one count of this clone. The gene calls are TRBV7-9 and TRBJ2-3; D possibly matches TRBD1 or TRBD2 (5 bases each). The CDR3 runs 15 residues. The germline gives CDR1 SEHNR, CDR2 FQNEAQ (reference sequence). V was pared by 0 bases and J by 0 bases, with 7 bases between. CDR3 in amino acids: CASSLAGVSTDTQYF. CDR3 in DNA: TGTGCCAGCAGCTTAGCGGGGGTCAGCACAGATACGCAGTATTTT.

The chain carries TRBV18 and TRBJ1-1, with D maybe TRBD1 (5 bases). Germline CDR1 reads KGHSH; CDR2 reads LQKENI. The CDR3 has 15 amino acids. V lost 0 bases to trimming and J lost 0 bases, with 8 bases between them. The CDR3 sequence is CASSPPGGMNTEAFF. CDR3 coding DNA: TGTGCCAGCTCACCACCGGGGGGGATGAACACTGAAGCTTTCTTT.

The chain is built from TRBV6-1 and TRBJ2-3; 7 nucleotides align to TRBD1. The germline gives CDR1 MNHNS, CDR2 SASEGT. V dropped 6 bases and J dropped 2; count of bases not matched to a gene: 8. The CDR3 has 15 residues. The chain's CDR3 is CASRRTGQITDTQYF. The CDR3 nucleotides read TGTGCCAGCAGAAGAACGGGACAGATCACAGATACGCAGTATTTT.

The chain uses TRBV5-4 and TRBJ2-1; 11 bases map to TRBD2. This CDR3 is built from 15 residues. The V segment lost 2 bases and the J segment 7 bases; nucleotides outside the gene matches: 5. Germline lookup yields CDR1 SGHNT and CDR2 YYREEE (reference sequence). CDR3 coding DNA: TGTGCCAGCAGCTTTAGCGGGGGGGCACAGAATGAGCAGTTCTTC. Protein: CASSFSGGAQNEQFF.

The V call is TRBV4-2, the J call TRBJ1-3, with 8 bases that match TRBD1. The V gene's germline CDR1 is LGHNA and CDR2 YNFKEQ. V lost 4 bases and J lost 0; bases outside the gene matches: 8. The CDR3 totals 17 residues. Written as DNA, the CDR3 is TGTGCCAGCAGCCGAGTAGGACAGGGCCACTCTGGAAACACCATATATTTT. Its translation is CASSRVGQGHSGNTIYF.

V gene TRBV6-5 combines with J gene TRBJ1-3; D perhaps matches TRBD1 (6 bases). The CDR3 loop spans 14 amino acids. CDR1 and CDR2 from the germline V gene are MNHEY and SVGAGI. Trimming took 6 bases from V and 1 from J, leaving 10 bases between them. This CDR3 reads CASRQQGSGNTIYF. The CDR3 DNA is TGTGCCAGCAGGCAACAGGGTTCTGGAAACACCATATATTTT.

Only one count was recorded for this clone. The DNA of the CDR3 is TGCAGCGTTGAGAGGGGATCGGATCCAATGGGTGGGTTCTTC. Protein: CSVERGSDPMGGFF. J is TRBJ2-1 and V is TRBV29-1; D is possibly TRBD1 or TRBD2 (5 bases each). The V gene lost 3 bases and the J gene lost 15 bases, with 24 bases spanning the gap. The CDR3 covers 14 residues. CDR1 and CDR2 (germline): SQVTM, ANQGSEA.

The J gene is TRBJ2-2, the V gene TRBV7-9; D may match TRBD1 or TRBD2 (5 bases each). The CDR3 consists of 17 residues. The V and J ends lost 5 bases and 6 bases respectively, with 22 bases between them. The germline V gene encodes CDR1 SEHNR and CDR2 FQNEAQ (reference sequence). The CDR3 DNA is TGTGCCAGCAGCCCCCGGCCAGGAAGGGGAGACCCCGGGGAGCTGTTTTTT. This codes for CASSPRPGRGDPGELFF.

The V and J genes are TRBV6-1 and TRBJ1-4; 11 nucleotides line up with TRBD1. Germline values: CDR1 MNHNS, CDR2 SASEGT. The CDR3 has 18 residues. V was pared by 4 bases and J by 2 bases, with 9 bases of the junction left unmatched. CDR3 bases: TGTGCCAGCAGTGCCCTCCGGGACAGGGGGTGGACTAATGAAAAACTGTTTTTT. Its protein product is CASSALRDRGWTNEKLFF.

The genes are TRBV19 and TRBJ2-4; D is possibly TRBD1 (5 bases). CDR1 is LNHDA, CDR2 SQIVND, per germline (reference sequence). V was cut by 3 bases and J by 8 bases, with 20 bases left in between. The CDR3 runs to 16 residues. The CDR3 bases are TGTGCCAGTAGTATCGGACAAGGTAGTGTTGGCGACATTCAGTACTTC. It is translated as CASSIGQGSVGDIQYF.

This chain uses TRBV6-5 with TRBJ1-4, with 8 bases matching TRBD1. Germline assignment: CDR1 MNHEY and CDR2 SVGAGI. Trimming removed 5 bases from V and 7 bases from J; junction bases left unmatched: 3. This CDR3 contains 13 residues. The chain's CDR3 is CASSPQGAEKLFF. The CDR3 nucleotides are TGTGCCAGCAGTCCGCAGGGGGCTGAAAAACTGTTTTTT.

As DNA, the CDR3 is TGCGCCAGCAGCTTTGGGGGACGACCGGGAGATACGCAGTATTTT. Protein product: CASSFGGRPGDTQYF. The rearrangement uses TRBV5-1 and TRBJ2-3; D could derive from TRBD1 or TRBD2 (5 bases each). V lost 2 bases and J lost 5, with 15 bases in between. In germline, CDR1 is SGHRS, CDR2 YFSETQ. The CDR3 covers 15 residues.

The J gene is TRBJ1-4, the V gene TRBV9, with D hard to call. CDR1 is SGDLS and CDR2 is YYNGEE in the germline V gene. The length of the CDR3 is 15 residues. Trimming took off 2 bases at V and 7 bases at J, with 15 bases between the two ends. The CDR3 coding sequence is TGTGCCAGCAGCGTCCTGGGGAGGGTCGCTGAAAAACTGTTTTTT. As protein: CASSVLGRVAEKLFF.